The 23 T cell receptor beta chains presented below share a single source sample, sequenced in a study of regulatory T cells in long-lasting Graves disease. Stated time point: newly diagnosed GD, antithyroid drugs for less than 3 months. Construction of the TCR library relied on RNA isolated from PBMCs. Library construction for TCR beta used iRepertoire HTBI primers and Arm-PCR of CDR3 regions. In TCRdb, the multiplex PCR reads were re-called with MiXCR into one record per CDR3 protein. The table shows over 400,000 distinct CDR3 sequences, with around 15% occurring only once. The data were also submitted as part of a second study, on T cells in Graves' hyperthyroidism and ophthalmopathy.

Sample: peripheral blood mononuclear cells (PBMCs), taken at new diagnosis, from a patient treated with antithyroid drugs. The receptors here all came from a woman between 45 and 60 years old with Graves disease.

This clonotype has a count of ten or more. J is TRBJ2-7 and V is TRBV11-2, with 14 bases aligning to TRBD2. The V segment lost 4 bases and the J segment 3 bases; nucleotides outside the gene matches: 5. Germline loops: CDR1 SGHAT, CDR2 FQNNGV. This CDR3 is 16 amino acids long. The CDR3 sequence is CASSSGLAGALYEQYF. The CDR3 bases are TGTGCCAGCAGCTCGGGACTAGCGGGAGCCCTCTACGAGCAGTACTTC.

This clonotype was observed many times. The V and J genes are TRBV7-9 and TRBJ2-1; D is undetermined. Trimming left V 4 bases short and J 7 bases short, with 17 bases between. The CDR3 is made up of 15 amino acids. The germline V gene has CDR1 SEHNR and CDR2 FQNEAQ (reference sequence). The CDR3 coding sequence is TGTGCCAGCAGCTCCCGACGGACGGAGAGAAATGAGCAGTTCTTC. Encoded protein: CASSSRRTERNEQFF.

CDR3 sequence reads: CASSLGEDSNQPQHF. DNA for the CDR3: TGTGCCAGCAGCTTAGGAGAAGATAGCAATCAGCCCCAGCATTTT. This chain joins TRBV13 and TRBJ1-5; D unresolved. The CDR3 is 15 residues long. With 0 bases removed from V and 0 bases from J, the gap between germline ends came to 6 bases. Germline values: CDR1 PRHDT, CDR2 FYEKMQ (reference sequence).

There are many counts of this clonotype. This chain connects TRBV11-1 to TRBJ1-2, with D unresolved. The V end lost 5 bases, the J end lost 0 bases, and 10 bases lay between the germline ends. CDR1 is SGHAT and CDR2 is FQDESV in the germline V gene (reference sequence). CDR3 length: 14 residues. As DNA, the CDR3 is TGTGCCAGCAGCGAAGACGCAGCTAACTATGGCTACACCTTC. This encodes CASSEDAANYGYTF.

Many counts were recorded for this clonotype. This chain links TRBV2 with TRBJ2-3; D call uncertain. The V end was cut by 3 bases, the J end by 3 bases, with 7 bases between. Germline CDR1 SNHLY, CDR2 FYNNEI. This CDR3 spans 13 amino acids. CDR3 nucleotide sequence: TGTGCCAGCAGTGAGGGCAGAACAGATACGCAGTATTTT. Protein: CASSEGRTDTQYF.

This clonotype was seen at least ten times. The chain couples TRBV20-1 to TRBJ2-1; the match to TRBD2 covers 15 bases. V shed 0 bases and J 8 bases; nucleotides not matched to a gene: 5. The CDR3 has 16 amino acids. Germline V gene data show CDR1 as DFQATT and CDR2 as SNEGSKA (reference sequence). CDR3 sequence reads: CSARDPGLAGGDEQFF. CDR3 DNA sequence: TGCAGTGCTAGAGATCCCGGACTAGCGGGAGGGGATGAGCAGTTCTTC.

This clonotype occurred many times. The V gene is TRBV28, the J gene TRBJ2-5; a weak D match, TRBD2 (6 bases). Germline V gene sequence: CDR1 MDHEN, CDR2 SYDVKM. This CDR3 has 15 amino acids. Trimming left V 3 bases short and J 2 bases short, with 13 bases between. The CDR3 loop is CASSLPRDGQETQYF. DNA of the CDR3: TGTGCCAGCAGTTTGCCGCGGGACGGACAAGAGACCCAGTACTTC. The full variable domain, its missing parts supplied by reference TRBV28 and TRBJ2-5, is DVKVTQSSRYLVKRTGEKVFLECVQDMDHENMFWYRQDPGLGLRLIYFSYDVKMKEKGDIPEGYSVSREKKERFSLILESASTNQTSMYLCASSLPRDGQETQYFGPGTRLLVL.

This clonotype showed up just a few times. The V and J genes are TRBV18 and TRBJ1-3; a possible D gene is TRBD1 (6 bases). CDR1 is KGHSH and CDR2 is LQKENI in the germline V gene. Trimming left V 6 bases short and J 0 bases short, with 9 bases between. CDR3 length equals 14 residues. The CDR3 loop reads CASSDSFSGNTIYF. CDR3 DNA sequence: TGTGCCAGCTCGGACAGCTTCTCTGGAAACACCATATATTTT.

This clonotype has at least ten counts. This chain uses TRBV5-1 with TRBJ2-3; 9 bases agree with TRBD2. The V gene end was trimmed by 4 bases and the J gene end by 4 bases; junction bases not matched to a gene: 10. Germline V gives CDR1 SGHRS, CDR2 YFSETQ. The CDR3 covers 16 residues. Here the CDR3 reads CASSPPGSGSADTQYF. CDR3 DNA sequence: TGCGCCAGCAGCCCCCCGGGTAGCGGGAGCGCAGATACGCAGTATTTT.

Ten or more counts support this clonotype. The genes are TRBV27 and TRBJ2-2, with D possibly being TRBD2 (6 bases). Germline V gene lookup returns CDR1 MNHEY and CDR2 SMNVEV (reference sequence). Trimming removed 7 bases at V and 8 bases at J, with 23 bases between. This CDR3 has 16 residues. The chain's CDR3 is CASTSMGLPLRGELFF. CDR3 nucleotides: TGTGCCAGCACATCTATGGGACTTCCCCTCAGGGGGGAGCTGTTTTTT.

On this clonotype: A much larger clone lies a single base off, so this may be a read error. The CDR3 bases are TGTGCCAGCAAAAATGGGGGCCAGGACGCCGGGGAGCTGTTTTTT. Residues: CASKNGGQDAGELFF. The chain employs TRBV6-1 and TRBJ2-2, with a possible D match to TRBD1 (6 bases). V was shortened by 7 bases and J by 6 bases, with 18 bases between the two germline ends. The CDR3 contains 15 residues. Germline V gives CDR1 MNHNS, CDR2 SASEGT.

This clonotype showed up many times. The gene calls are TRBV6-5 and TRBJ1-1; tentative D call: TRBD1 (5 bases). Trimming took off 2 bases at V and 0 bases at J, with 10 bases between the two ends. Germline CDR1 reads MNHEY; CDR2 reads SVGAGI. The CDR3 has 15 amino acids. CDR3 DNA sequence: TGTGCCAGCAGTTACGTTGACAGCGTGAACACTGAAGCTTTCTTT. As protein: CASSYVDSVNTEAFF.

CDR3 residues: CSARDKSYEQYF. The CDR3 DNA reads as TGCAGTGCTAGAGATAAATCCTACGAGCAGTACTTC. The chain combines TRBV20-1 with TRBJ2-7; D call uncertain. Germline-derived CDR1 and CDR2 are DFQATT and SNEGSKA (reference sequence). The ends were cut back, 0 bases at V and 1 base at J, with 4 bases in the middle. This CDR3 contains 12 residues.

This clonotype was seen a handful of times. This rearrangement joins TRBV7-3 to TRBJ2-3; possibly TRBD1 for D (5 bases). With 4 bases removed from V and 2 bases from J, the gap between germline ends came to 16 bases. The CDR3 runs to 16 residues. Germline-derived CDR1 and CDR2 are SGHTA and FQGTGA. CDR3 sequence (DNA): TGTGCCAGCAGCTCCCAGGGCCTGAGGACCACAGATACGCAGTATTTT. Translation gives CASSSQGLRTTDTQYF.

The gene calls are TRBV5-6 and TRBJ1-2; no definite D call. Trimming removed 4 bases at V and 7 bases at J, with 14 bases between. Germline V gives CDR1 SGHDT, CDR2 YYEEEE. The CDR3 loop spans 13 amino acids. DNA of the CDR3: TGTGCCAGCAGCCAACGAGGACTCATTGGCTACACCTTC. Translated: CASSQRGLIGYTF.

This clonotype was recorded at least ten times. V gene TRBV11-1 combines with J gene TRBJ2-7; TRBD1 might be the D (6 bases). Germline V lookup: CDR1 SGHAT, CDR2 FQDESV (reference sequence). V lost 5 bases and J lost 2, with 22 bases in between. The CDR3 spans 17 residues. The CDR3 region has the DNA TGTGCCAGCAGCCTCTATTCGGGACAACCCGAAACCTACGAGCAGTACTTC. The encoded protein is CASSLYSGQPETYEQYF. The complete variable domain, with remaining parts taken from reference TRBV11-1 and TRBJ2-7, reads EAEVAQSPRYKITEKSQAVAFWCDPISGHATLYWYRQILGQGPELLVQFQDESVVDDSQLPKDRFSAERLKGVDSTLKIQPAELGDSAMYLCASSLYSGQPETYEQYFGPGTRLTVT.

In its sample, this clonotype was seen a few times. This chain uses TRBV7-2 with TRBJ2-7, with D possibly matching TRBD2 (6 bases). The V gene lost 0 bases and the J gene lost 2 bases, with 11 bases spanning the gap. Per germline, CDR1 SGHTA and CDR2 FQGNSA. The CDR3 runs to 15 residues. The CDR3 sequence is CASSLASSGAYEQYF. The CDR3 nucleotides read TGTGCCAGCAGCTTAGCGAGTAGCGGTGCCTACGAGCAGTACTTC.

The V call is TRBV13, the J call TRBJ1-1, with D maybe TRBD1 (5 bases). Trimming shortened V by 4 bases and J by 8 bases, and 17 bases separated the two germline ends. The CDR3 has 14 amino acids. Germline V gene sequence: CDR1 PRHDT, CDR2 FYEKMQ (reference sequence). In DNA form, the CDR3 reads TGTGCCAGCAGCTCCAGGACGGGCAGGGTAGAAGCTTTCTTT. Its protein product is CASSSRTGRVEAFF.

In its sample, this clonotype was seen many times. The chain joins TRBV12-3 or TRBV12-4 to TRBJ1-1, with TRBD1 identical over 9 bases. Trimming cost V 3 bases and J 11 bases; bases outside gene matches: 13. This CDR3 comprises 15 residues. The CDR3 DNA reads TGTGCCAGCAGTTTTAGGAGGGACAGGGCGTCTCCGGCTTTCTTT. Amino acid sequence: CASSFRRDRASPAFF.

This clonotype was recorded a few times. The CDR3 protein is CASSWGQGVNTQYF. DNA for the CDR3: TGTGCCAGCAGCTGGGGACAGGGCGTTAATACGCAGTATTTT. J is TRBJ2-3 and V is TRBV12-3 or TRBV12-4; the match to TRBD1 covers 9 bases. The J segment lost 7 bases and the V segment lost 6 bases, leaving 8 bases of the junction unmatched. There are 14 residues in the CDR3.

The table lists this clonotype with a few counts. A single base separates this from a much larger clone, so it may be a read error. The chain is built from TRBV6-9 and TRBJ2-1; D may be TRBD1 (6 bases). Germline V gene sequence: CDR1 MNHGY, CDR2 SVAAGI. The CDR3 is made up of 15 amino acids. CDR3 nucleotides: TGTGCCAACAGTTATATGTACACGGCGACAGGTGGGCAGTTCTTC. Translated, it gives CANSYMYTATGGQFF.

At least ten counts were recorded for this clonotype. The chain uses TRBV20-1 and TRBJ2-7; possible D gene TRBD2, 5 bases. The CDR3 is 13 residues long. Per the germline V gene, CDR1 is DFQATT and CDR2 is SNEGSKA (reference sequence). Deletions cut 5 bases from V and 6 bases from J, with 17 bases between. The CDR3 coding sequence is TGCAGTGCTCGAGGGCCGAATCCCTTCGAGCAGTACTTC. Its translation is CSARGPNPFEQYF.

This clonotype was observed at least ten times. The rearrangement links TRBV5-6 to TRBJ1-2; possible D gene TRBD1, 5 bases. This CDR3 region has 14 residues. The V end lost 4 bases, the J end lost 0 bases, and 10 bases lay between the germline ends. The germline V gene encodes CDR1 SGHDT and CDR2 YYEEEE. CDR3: CASSGGGANYGYTF. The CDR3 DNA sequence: TGTGCCAGCAGCGGGGGGGGAGCTAACTATGGCTACACCTTC.